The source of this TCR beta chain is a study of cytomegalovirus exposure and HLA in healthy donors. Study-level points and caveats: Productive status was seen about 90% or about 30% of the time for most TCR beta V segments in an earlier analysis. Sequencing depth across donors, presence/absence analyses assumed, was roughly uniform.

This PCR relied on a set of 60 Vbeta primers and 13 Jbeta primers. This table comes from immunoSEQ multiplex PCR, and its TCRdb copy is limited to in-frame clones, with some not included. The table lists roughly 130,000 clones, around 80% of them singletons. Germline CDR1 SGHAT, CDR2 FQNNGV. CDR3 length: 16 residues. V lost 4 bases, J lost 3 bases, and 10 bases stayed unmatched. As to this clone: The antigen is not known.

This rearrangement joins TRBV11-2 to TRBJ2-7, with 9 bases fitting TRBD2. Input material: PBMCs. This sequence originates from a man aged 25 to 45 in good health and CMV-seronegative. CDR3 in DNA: TGTGCCAGCAGCTCTTACAGCGGGAGGCCCGGCTACGAGCAGTACTTC. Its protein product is CASSSYSGRPGYEQYF.